This TCR beta chain was recovered during a study of blood T cell repertoires in COVID-19. About the research overall: The origin of the acute and convalescent COVID-19 samples was the United States, Italy and Spain.

The study recruited people aged 18 to 89 years across around 23 US areas. Assignment of participants to cohorts was predicated upon participant-reported clinical history. The CDR3 sequence is 15 residues long. Germline CDR1 MNHEY, CDR2 SVGAGI. V trimming: 7 bases; J trimming: 9 bases; junction bases outside the gene matches: 10. Authors' processing steps: From reference gene primer amplification, estimates of nucleated cell counts were derived. TCRdb's table, derived via immunoSEQ multiplex PCR, lists solely in-frame clones and lacks some. Clone size and V and J calls were adopted from that table, with D and trimming inferred from the DNA. The data contain some 460,000 clones, nearly 90% of them singletons.

This sequence originates from a woman aged 18 to 35 with acute COVID-19. The chain links TRBV6-5 to TRBJ1-6, with 9 bases fitting TRBD1. Input material: PBMCs or T cells enriched from blood (not recorded which). The CDR3 sequence: CASTPGQGISSPLHF. The CDR3 DNA sequence: TGTGCCAGCACCCCAGGACAGGGGATCAGTTCACCCCTCCACTTT.